This T cell receptor beta chain was identified during a study of blood T cell repertoires in COVID-19. At the level of the study: Spain, Italy and the United States supplied samples that represented acute and convalescent COVID-19.

In the authors' workflow: How many nucleated cells were present was estimated from reference gene primer amplification. Sequencing was performed with immunoSEQ multiplex PCR; in TCRdb, only in-frame clones are kept and a portion is missing. Clone size and the V and J calls come from that table; the DNA yielded D and trimming. The sample yields roughly 240,000 clones, about 83% seen once. Categorization into cohorts depended on clinical history that participants reported. Resolution of symptoms, clearance, or two negative PCRs was present in recovered Cohort 3 donors. Germline V gene lookup returns CDR1 SGHTA and CDR2 FQGNSA. This CDR3 contains 17 residues. V lost 3 bases, J lost 10 bases, and 16 bases stayed unmatched.

Material for sequencing was PBMCs or T cells enriched from blood (not recorded which). V is TRBV7-2 and J is TRBJ2-3, with 10 bases matching TRBD2. The origin of this receptor is a woman between 50 and 59 years old who had recovered from COVID-19. The CDR3 bases are TGTGCCAGCAGCTTGACCAGCGGGGGGGCCACTCCGGTGGCGCAGTATTTT. Protein: CASSLTSGGATPVAQYF. The variable domain in full, completed from reference TRBV7-2 and TRBJ2-3, reads GAGVSQSPSNKVTEKGKDVELRCDPISGHTALYWYRQSLGQGLEFLIYFQGNSAPDKSGLPSDRFSAERTGGSVSTLTIQRTQQEDSAVYLCASSLTSGGATPVAQYFGPGTRLTVL.